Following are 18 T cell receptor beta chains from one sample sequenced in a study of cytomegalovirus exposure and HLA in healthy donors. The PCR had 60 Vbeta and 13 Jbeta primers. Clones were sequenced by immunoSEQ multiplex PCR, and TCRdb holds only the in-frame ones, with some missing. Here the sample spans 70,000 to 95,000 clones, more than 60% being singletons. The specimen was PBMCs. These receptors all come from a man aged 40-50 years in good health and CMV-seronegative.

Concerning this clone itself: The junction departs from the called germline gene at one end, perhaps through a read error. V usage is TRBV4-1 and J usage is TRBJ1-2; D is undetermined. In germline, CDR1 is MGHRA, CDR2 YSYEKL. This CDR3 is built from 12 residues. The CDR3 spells CASSQDWSSVAF. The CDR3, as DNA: TGCGCCAGCAGCCAAGATTGGAGCAGCGTAGCGTTC.

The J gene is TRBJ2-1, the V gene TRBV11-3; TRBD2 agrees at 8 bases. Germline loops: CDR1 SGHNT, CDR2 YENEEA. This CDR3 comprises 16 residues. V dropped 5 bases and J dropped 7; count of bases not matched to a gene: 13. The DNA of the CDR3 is TGTGCCAGCAGCCCAGATGACGGGAGGGCCGAGAATGAGCAGTTCTTC. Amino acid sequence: CASSPDDGRAENEQFF. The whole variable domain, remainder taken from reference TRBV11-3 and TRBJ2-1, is EAGVVQSPRYKIIEKKQPVAFWCNPISGHNTLYWYLQNLGQGPELLIRYENEEAVDDSQLPKDRFSAERLKGVDSTLKIQPAELGDSAVYLCASSPDDGRAENEQFFGPGTRLTVL.

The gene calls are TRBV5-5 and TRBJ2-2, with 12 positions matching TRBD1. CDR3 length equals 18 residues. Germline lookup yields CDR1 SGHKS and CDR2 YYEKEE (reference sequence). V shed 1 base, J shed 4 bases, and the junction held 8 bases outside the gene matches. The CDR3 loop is CASSLSGTGGIGTGELFF. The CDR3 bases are TGTGCCAGCAGCTTGTCTGGGACAGGGGGCATCGGCACCGGGGAGCTGTTTTTT.

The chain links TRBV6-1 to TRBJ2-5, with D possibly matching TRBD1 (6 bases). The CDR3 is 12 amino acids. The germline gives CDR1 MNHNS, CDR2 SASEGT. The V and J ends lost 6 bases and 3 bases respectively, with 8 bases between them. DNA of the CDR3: TGTGCCAGCAGGGACAGTAAAGAGACCCAGTACTTC. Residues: CASRDSKETQYF.

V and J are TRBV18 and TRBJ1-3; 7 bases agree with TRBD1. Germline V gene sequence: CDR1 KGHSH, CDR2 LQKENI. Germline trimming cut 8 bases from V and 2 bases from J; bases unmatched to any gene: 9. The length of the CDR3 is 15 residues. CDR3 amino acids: CASTRTGPAGNTIYF. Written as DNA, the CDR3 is TGTGCCAGCACTCGGACAGGCCCCGCTGGAAACACCATATATTTT.

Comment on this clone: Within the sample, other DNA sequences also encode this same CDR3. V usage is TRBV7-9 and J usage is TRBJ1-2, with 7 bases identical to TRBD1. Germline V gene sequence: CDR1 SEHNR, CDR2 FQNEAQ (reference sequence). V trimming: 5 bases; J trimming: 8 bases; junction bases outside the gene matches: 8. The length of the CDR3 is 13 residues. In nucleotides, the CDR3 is TGTGCCAGCAGCCGGATCCAGGGGGACGGCTACACCTTC. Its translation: CASSRIQGDGYTF.

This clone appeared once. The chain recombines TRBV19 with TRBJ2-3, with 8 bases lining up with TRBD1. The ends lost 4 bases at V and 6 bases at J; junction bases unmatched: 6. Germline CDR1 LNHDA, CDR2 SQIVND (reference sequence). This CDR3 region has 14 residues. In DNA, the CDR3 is TGTGCCAGTAGTACACGGACAGGGAGGGATACGCAGTATTTT. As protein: CASSTRTGRDTQYF.

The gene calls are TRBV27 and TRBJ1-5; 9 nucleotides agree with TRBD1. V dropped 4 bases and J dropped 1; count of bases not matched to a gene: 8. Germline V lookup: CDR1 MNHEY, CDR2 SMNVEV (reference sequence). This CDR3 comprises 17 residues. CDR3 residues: CASSSETGGLSNQPQHF. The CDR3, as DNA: TGTGCCAGCAGTTCAGAGACAGGGGGTTTGAGCAATCAGCCCCAGCATTTT.

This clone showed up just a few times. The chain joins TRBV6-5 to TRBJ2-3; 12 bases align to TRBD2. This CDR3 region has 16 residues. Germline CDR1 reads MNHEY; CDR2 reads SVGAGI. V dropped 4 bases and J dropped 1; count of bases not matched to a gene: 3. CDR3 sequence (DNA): TGTGCCAGCAGTTCACGACTAGCGGGGGGCACAGATACGCAGTATTTT. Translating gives CASSSRLAGGTDTQYF.

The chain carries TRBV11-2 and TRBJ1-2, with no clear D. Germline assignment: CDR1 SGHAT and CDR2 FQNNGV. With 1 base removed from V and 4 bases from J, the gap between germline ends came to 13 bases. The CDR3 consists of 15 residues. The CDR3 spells CASSLADGRLYGYTF. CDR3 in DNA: TGTGCCAGCAGCTTAGCTGACGGTAGACTCTATGGCTACACCTTC.

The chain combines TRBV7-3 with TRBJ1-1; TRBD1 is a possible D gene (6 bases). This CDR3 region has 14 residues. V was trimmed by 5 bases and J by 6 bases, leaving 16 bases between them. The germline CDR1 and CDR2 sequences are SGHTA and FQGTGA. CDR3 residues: CASSKNRDTSEAFF. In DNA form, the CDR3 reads TGTGCCAGCAGCAAAAACCGGGACACCTCTGAAGCTTTCTTT.

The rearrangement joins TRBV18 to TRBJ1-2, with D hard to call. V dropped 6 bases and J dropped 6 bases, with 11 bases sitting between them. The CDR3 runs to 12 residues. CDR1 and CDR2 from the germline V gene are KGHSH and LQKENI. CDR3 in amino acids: CASSRGSDGYTF. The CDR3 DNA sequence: TGTGCCAGCTCGCGGGGAAGCGATGGCTACACCTTC.

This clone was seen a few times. CDR3 region: CASSFRTSRTGELFF. The CDR3 nucleotides are TGTGCCAGCAGTTTCCGGACTAGCCGGACCGGGGAGCTGTTTTTT. This chain uses TRBV2 with TRBJ2-2; 8 bases fit TRBD2. Germline assignment: CDR1 SNHLY and CDR2 FYNNEI. V lost 5 bases and J lost 5; bases outside the gene matches: 7. The CDR3 sequence is 15 residues long.

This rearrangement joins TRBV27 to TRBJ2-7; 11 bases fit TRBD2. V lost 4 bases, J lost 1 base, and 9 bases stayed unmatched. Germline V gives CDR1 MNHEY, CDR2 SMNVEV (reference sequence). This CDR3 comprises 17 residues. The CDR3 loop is CASSSIAGGLFSYEQYF. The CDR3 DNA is TGTGCCAGCAGTTCCATAGCGGGAGGGCTCTTTTCCTACGAGCAGTACTTC.

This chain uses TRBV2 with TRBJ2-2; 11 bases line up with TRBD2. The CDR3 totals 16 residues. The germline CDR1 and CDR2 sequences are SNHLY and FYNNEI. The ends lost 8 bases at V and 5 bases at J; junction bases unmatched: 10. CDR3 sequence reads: CASSDSGRGGTGELFF. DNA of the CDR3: TGTGCCAGCTCTGATAGCGGGAGGGGAGGTACCGGGGAGCTGTTTTTT.

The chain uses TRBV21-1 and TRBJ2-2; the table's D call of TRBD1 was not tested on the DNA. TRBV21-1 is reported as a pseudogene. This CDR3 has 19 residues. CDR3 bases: TGTGCCAGCAGCAAATATAACAGGGAAGAGTTGAAGGGGACCGGGGAGCTGTTTTTT. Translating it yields CASSKYNREELKGTGELFF.

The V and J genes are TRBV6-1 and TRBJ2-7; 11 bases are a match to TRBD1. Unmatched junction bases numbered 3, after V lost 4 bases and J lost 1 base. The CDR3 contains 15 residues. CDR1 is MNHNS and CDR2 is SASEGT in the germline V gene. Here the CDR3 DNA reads TGTGCCAGCAGTGCCGGGACAGGGGGGTCCTACGAGCAGTACTTC. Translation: CASSAGTGGSYEQYF.

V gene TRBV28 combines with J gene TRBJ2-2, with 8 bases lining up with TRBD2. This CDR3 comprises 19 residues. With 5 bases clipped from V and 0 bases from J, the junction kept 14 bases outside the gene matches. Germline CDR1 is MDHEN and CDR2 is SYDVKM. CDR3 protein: CASSLTLVIAGTNTGELFF. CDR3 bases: TGTGCCAGCAGTCTCACCCTGGTCATAGCGGGGACGAACACCGGGGAGCTGTTTTTT.